The 8 T cell receptor beta chains below all came from one sample that was sequenced in a study of OX40 agonist ivuxolimab in advanced cancers. TCRdb keeps only in-frame clones here, not all; method: immunoSEQ multiplex PCR. The repertoire includes tens of thousands of clones, 85% of them detected once, and 2% to 3% sits in the top ten. The starting material was CD4+ or CD8+ T cells sorted from blood, obtained in a trial of the OX40 agonist ivuxolimab. The receptors shown here come from an adult with an advanced solid tumor such as melanoma, head and neck, liver or kidney cancer.

The V and J genes are TRBV6-5 and TRBJ2-3; no reliable D call. V was pared by 2 bases and J by 2 bases, with 8 bases between. Germline V gives CDR1 MNHEY, CDR2 SVGAGI. The CDR3 is made up of 14 amino acids. CDR3 sequence (DNA): TGTGCCAGCAGTTACACCCAGGACACAGATACGCAGTATTTT. It encodes CASSYTQDTDTQYF.

The CDR3 coding sequence is TGTGCCAGCAGCGTAGGGGTCGGACAGGGGTCCTACGAGCAGTACTTC. Its translation: CASSVGVGQGSYEQYF. V gene TRBV9 combines with J gene TRBJ2-7; TRBD1 agrees at 9 bases. The CDR3 spans 16 residues. Germline-derived CDR1 and CDR2 are SGDLS and YYNGEE. The V segment lost 0 bases and the J segment 1 base; nucleotides outside the gene matches: 5.

The chain is built from TRBV28 and TRBJ2-7; 14 nucleotides match TRBD2. V lost 3 bases and J lost 3; bases outside the gene matches: 10. The CDR3 is 18 amino acids. Germline CDR1 is MDHEN and CDR2 is SYDVKM. CDR3 protein: CASSLGLAGAPRIYEQYF. The CDR3 DNA follows: TGTGCCAGCAGTTTGGGACTAGCGGGGGCCCCTCGGATCTACGAGCAGTACTTC.

The V call is TRBV7-6, the J call TRBJ1-2; D ambiguous. CDR3 length: 14 residues. V lost 3 bases to trimming and J lost 5 bases, with 13 bases between them. Germline lookup yields CDR1 SGHVS and CDR2 FNYEAQ. Here the CDR3 reads CASSFSWTGYGYTF. DNA of the CDR3: TGTGCCAGCAGCTTTTCTTGGACCGGTTATGGCTACACCTTC.

This clone appeared once. V usage is TRBV4-1 and J usage is TRBJ2-4; 12 bases fit TRBD2. This CDR3 is built from 17 residues. Germline lookup yields CDR1 MGHRA and CDR2 YSYEKL. The V segment lost 1 base and the J segment 6 bases; nucleotides outside the gene matches: 7. In DNA, the CDR3 is TGCGCCAGCAGCCAAGGGTTGCTAGCGGGGGGGAGAAACATTCAGTACTTC. Translating gives CASSQGLLAGGRNIQYF.

The chain links TRBV5-4 to TRBJ1-2; a possible D gene is TRBD1 (5 bases). The CDR3 has 13 amino acids. The V end lost 4 bases, the J end lost 2 bases, and 9 bases lay between the germline ends. Per germline, CDR1 SGHNT and CDR2 YYREEE (reference sequence). In nucleotides, the CDR3 is TGTGCCAGCAGCCCGGACAAAAACTATGGCTACACCTTC. This codes for CASSPDKNYGYTF.

V and J are TRBV7-3 and TRBJ2-1; a possible D gene is TRBD1 (5 bases). CDR3 length equals 15 residues. Trimming took off 8 bases at V and 9 bases at J, with 23 bases between the two ends. CDR1 and CDR2 (germline): SGHTA, FQGTGA. CDR3 in DNA: TGTGCCAGCGGGGCTCTGGTAGCTTCGGGTGGTGAGCAGTTCTTC. Translated: CASGALVASGGEQFF. The full variable domain, completed using reference TRBV7-3 and TRBJ2-1, is GAGVSQTPSNKVTEKGKYVELRCDPISGHTALYWYRQSLGQGPEFLIYFQGTGAADDSGLPNDRFFAVRPEGSVSTLKIQRTERGDSAVYLCASGALVASGGEQFFGPGTRLTVL.

The V call is TRBV2, the J call TRBJ2-1; possibly TRBD1 for D (5 bases). This CDR3 contains 13 residues. Trimming took off 6 bases at V and 8 bases at J, with 14 bases between the two ends. Germline-derived CDR1 and CDR2 are SNHLY and FYNNEI. The DNA of the CDR3 is TGTGCCAGCAGAGATCCAGGGATGTATGAGCAGTTCTTC. This codes for CASRDPGMYEQFF.